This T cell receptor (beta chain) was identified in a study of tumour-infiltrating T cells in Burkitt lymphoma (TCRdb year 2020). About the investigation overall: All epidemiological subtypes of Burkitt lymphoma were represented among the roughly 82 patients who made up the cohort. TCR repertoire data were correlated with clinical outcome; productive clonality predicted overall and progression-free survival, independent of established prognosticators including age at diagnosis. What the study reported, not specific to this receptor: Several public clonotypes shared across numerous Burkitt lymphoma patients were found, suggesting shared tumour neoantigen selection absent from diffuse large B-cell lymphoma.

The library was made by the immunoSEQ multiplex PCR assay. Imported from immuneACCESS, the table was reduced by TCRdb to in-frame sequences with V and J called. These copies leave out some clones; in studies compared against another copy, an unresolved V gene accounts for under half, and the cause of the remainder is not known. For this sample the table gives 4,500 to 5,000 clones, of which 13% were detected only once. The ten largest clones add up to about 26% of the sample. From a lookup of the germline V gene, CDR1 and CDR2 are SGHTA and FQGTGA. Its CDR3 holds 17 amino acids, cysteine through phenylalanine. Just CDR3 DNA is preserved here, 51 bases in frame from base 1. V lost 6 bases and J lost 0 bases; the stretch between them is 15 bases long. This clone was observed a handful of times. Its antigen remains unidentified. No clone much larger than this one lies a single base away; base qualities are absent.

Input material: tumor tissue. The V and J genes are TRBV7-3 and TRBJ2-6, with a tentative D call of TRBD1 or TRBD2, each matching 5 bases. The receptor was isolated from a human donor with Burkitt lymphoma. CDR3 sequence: CASRSGQGLSGANVLTF. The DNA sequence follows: TGTGCCAGCAGGTCAGGACAAGGACTCTCTGGGGCCAACGTCCTGACTTTC.